This is a list of T cell receptor beta chains from one sample in a study of blood T cell repertoires in COVID-19. Assay: immunoSEQ multiplex PCR; the TCRdb copy retains only in-frame clones and omits some. Among approximately 50,000 clones, 85% to 90% were seen once, and the ten largest hold 6.5%. The source material was peripheral blood. These receptors all come from a man aged 55-75 years with acute or convalescent COVID-19. The CDR3 runs from the conserved cysteine through the conserved F or W. The D gene is left open where the match is weak. Size is stated for part of the rows, as once, few or many counts, or as a class when the clone is expanded.

CDR3 DNA: TGTGCCAGCAGCTCCCCGGACAGGGGAGAGACCCAGTACTTC
CDR3 protein: CASSSPDRGETQYF
V gene: TRBV7-6
J gene: TRBJ2-5
D gene: TRBD1
clone size: once

CDR3 DNA: TGTGCCAGCGGGGGACAGGGGGACTATAATTCACCCCTCCACTTT
CDR3 protein: CASGGQGDYNSPLHF
V gene: TRBV5-4
J gene: TRBJ1-6
D gene: TRBD1
clone size: .

CDR3 DNA: TGTGCCAGCAGTGCCCGGACTAGCGGGACCTACGAGCAGTACTTC
CDR3 protein: CASSARTSGTYEQYF
V gene: TRBV2
J gene: TRBJ2-7
D gene: TRBD2
clone size: .

CDR3 DNA: TGTGCCAGCTCACCCGCGAACACCGGGGAGCTGTTTTTT
CDR3 protein: CASSPANTGELFF
V gene: TRBV18
J gene: TRBJ2-2
D gene: .
clone size: .

CDR3 DNA: TGTGCCAGCAGCCAAGAAATTTGGGCTAGCACAGATACGCAGTATTTT
CDR3 protein: CASSQEIWASTDTQYF
V gene: TRBV3-1/TRBV3-2
J gene: TRBJ2-3
D gene: .
clone size: few

CDR3 DNA: TGTGCCAGCAGCCGGACTAGCGGGAGTGTCAATGAGCAGTTCTTC
CDR3 protein: CASSRTSGSVNEQFF
V gene: TRBV6-4
J gene: TRBJ2-1
D gene: TRBD2
clone size: .

CDR3 DNA: TGCGCCAGCAGCCTCTCGACAGGGGGGCACTCTGGAAACACCATATATTTT
CDR3 protein: CASSLSTGGHSGNTIYF
V gene: TRBV5-1
J gene: TRBJ1-3
D gene: TRBD1
clone size: .

CDR3 DNA: TGTGCCAGCAGCTTACTCGGGGGTCCAATCAATGAGCAGTTCTTC
CDR3 protein: CASSLLGGPINEQFF
V gene: TRBV7-7
J gene: TRBJ2-1
D gene: .
clone size: .

CDR3 DNA: TGTGCCAGCAGCTCTAGCGTAAGCTCCTACAATGAGCAGTTCTTC
CDR3 protein: CASSSSVSSYNEQFF
V gene: TRBV5-5
J gene: TRBJ2-1
D gene: .
clone size: .

CDR3 DNA: TGTGCCAGCTCACCACCGCCAGCGGGAGGGCCAAAGCAGTTCTTC
CDR3 protein: CASSPPPAGGPKQFF
V gene: TRBV18
J gene: TRBJ2-1
D gene: TRBD2
clone size: .

CDR3 DNA: TGTGCCAGCCGCACAGTGAACACTGAAGCTTTCTTT
CDR3 protein: CASRTVNTEAFF
V gene: TRBV18
J gene: TRBJ1-1
D gene: .
clone size: .

CDR3 DNA: TGTGCCAGCAGCATGCGACTAGCGGGAGTTAGGAATGAGCAGTTCTTC
CDR3 protein: CASSMRLAGVRNEQFF
V gene: TRBV7-3
J gene: TRBJ2-1
D gene: TRBD2
clone size: .

CDR3 DNA: TGCGCCAGCAGCTTGGGGACTCTAGTACTGGGAGGAGACATTCAGTACTTC
CDR3 protein: CASSLGTLVLGGDIQYF
V gene: TRBV5-1
J gene: TRBJ2-4
D gene: .
clone size: .